This TCR beta chain was recovered during a study of cytomegalovirus exposure and HLA in healthy donors. In the case of this clone: Its antigen is not identified.

Notes on the study in general: Analyses of presence and absence presupposed an approximately uniform sequencing depth across donors. Later examination showed HLA-associated TCR beta chains had greater clonal expansion than equally common others. Per published reports, the classifier diagnosed cytomegalovirus status with high specificity and sensitivity. Differences between HLA loci emerged in a later analysis of TCR association rates, with DRB1 most and HLA-C fewest.

The PCR employed 60 Vbeta primers together with 13 Jbeta primers. Libraries were prepared by immunoSEQ multiplex PCR; TCRdb keeps only in-frame clonotypes and omits some of them. The sample has approximately 110,000 clones, approximately 70% seen once. This CDR3 spans 13 amino acids. V gave up 8 bases and J gave up 10 bases; unmatched junction bases: 9. The germline V gene has CDR1 MRHNA and CDR2 SNTAGT. Source material: PBMCs. The source is a man aged 55 to 70 in good health and CMV-seropositive. The rearrangement links TRBV6-4 to TRBJ2-1; 9 bases map to TRBD1. In DNA, the CDR3 is TGTGCCAGCCGCGTAACAGGGGGCCGGGAGCAGTTCTTC. Protein: CASRVTGGREQFF.